The source of this T cell receptor (beta chain) is a study of cytomegalovirus exposure and HLA in healthy donors. The donors (healthy individuals) were bone marrow donors. 60 Vbeta and 13 Jbeta primers were used in PCR. Generated by immunoSEQ multiplex PCR, the TCRdb table keeps only in-frame clones and is missing some. The sample carries roughly 110,000 clones, about three quarters recorded once. This CDR3 has 14 residues. The ends were cut back, 0 bases at V and 8 bases at J, with 13 bases in the middle. Germline lookup yields CDR1 LGHNA and CDR2 YSLEER. The TCR was taken from a woman aged 45-59 years in good health and CMV-seropositive. Sequenced: PBMCs. The chain couples TRBV4-3 to TRBJ1-2; D not resolved. CDR3 bases: TGCGCCAGCAGCCAAGATTTTGTGGGCGAAGGCTACACCTTC. Translating it yields CASSQDFVGEGYTF.